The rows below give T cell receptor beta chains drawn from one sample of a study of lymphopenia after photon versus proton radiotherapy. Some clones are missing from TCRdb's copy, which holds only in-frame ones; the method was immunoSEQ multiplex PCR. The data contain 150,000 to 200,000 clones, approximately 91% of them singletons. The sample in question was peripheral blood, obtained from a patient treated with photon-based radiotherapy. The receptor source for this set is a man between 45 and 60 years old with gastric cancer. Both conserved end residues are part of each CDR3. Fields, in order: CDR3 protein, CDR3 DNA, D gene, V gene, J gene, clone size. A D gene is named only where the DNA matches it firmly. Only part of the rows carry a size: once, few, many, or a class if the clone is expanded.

CDR3aa: CASSLADSDPYEQYF
CDR3nt: TGTGCCAGCAGCTTAGCTGACTCAGATCCCTACGAGCAGTACTTC
d_gene: .
v_gene: TRBV7-2
j_gene: TRBJ2-7
abundance: .

CDR3aa: CASRQGSEAFF
CDR3nt: TGTGCCAGCAGACAGGGATCTGAAGCTTTCTTT
d_gene: .
v_gene: TRBV14
j_gene: TRBJ1-1
abundance: .

CDR3aa: CASSLGTTNEQFF
CDR3nt: TGTGCCAGCAGCTTAGGTACGACCAATGAGCAGTTCTTC
d_gene: .
v_gene: TRBV7-6
j_gene: TRBJ2-1
abundance: .

CDR3aa: CASSSGTVSGETQYF
CDR3nt: TGTGCCAGCAGCTCCGGGACAGTTTCAGGGGAGACCCAGTACTTC
d_gene: TRBD1
v_gene: TRBV27
j_gene: TRBJ2-5
abundance: .

CDR3aa: CSVGRLLSYNEQFF
CDR3nt: TGCAGCGTTGGCAGACTTCTCTCCTACAATGAGCAGTTCTTC
d_gene: .
v_gene: TRBV29-1
j_gene: TRBJ2-1
abundance: .

CDR3aa: CASSFRGLGGTDTQYF
CDR3nt: TGTGCCAGCAGCTTTCGGGGGCTAGGGGGCACAGATACGCAGTATTTT
d_gene: .
v_gene: TRBV11-2
j_gene: TRBJ2-3
abundance: .

CDR3aa: CASSFQRTGELFF
CDR3nt: TGTGCCAGCAGCTTTCAGCGGACCGGGGAGCTGTTTTTT
d_gene: .
v_gene: TRBV11-2
j_gene: TRBJ2-2
abundance: .

CDR3aa: CASSAFDRGSGEAFF
CDR3nt: TGTGCCAGCAGTGCATTTGACAGGGGGAGTGGTGAAGCTTTCTTT
d_gene: TRBD1
v_gene: TRBV6-4
j_gene: TRBJ1-1
abundance: .

CDR3aa: CASSLNPRGATNEKLFF
CDR3nt: TGTGCCAGCAGCTTAAATCCCAGGGGTGCAACTAATGAAAAACTGTTTTTT
d_gene: .
v_gene: TRBV7-8
j_gene: TRBJ1-4
abundance: .

CDR3aa: CASSLEDTQYF
CDR3nt: TGCGCCAGCAGCTTGGAAGATACGCAGTATTTT
d_gene: .
v_gene: TRBV5-1
j_gene: TRBJ2-3
abundance: few

CDR3aa: CSVKSRREFTYEQYF
CDR3nt: TGCAGCGTGAAAAGTCGACGGGAGTTCACCTACGAGCAGTACTTC
d_gene: .
v_gene: TRBV29-1
j_gene: TRBJ2-7
abundance: .

CDR3aa: CASSLRGGSEQYF
CDR3nt: TGTGCCAGCAGCTTAAGGGGCGGGAGCGAGCAGTACTTC
d_gene: TRBD2
v_gene: TRBV7-3
j_gene: TRBJ2-7
abundance: .

CDR3aa: CASSKDGYSYEQYF
CDR3nt: TGTGCCAGCAGCAAAGACGGGTACTCCTACGAGCAGTACTTC
d_gene: .
v_gene: TRBV7-2
j_gene: TRBJ2-7
abundance: .

CDR3aa: CASSYGSNEQFF
CDR3nt: TGTGCCAGCAGCTACGGGAGTAATGAGCAGTTCTTC
d_gene: .
v_gene: TRBV11-3
j_gene: TRBJ2-1
abundance: .

CDR3aa: CASSPSSRASYEQYF
CDR3nt: TGTGCCAGCTCACCGAGTTCCCGGGCCTCCTACGAGCAGTACTTC
d_gene: .
v_gene: TRBV18
j_gene: TRBJ2-7
abundance: .

CDR3aa: CASSIGASGTGPYEQYF
CDR3nt: TGTGCCAGTAGTATAGGGGCGTCGGGGACAGGGCCCTACGAGCAGTACTTC
d_gene: TRBD1
v_gene: TRBV19
j_gene: TRBJ2-7
abundance: .

CDR3aa: CASGAVANYGYTF
CDR3nt: TGTGCCAGCGGGGCTGTAGCTAACTATGGCTACACCTTC
d_gene: .
v_gene: TRBV6-1
j_gene: TRBJ1-2
abundance: .

CDR3aa: CASSQRGGGLVHNEQFF
CDR3nt: TGTGCCAGCAGCCAAAGAGGGGGGGGACTGGTCCACAATGAGCAGTTCTTC
d_gene: .
v_gene: TRBV14
j_gene: TRBJ2-1
abundance: .

CDR3aa: CAWSVSGNYGYTF
CDR3nt: TGTGCCTGGAGTGTATCGGGTAACTATGGCTACACCTTC
d_gene: .
v_gene: TRBV30
j_gene: TRBJ1-2
abundance: .

CDR3aa: CASSIPGNEKLFF
CDR3nt: TGTGCCAGTAGTATTCCGGGTAATGAAAAACTGTTTTTT
d_gene: .
v_gene: TRBV19
j_gene: TRBJ1-4
abundance: .

CDR3aa: CASSLDGRYEQYF
CDR3nt: TGCGCCAGCAGCCTGGACGGACGATACGAGCAGTACTTC
d_gene: .
v_gene: TRBV5-1
j_gene: TRBJ2-7
abundance: few

CDR3aa: CSVVTAADTQYF
CDR3nt: TGCAGCGTTGTGACAGCGGCAGATACGCAGTATTTT
d_gene: .
v_gene: TRBV29-1
j_gene: TRBJ2-3
abundance: .

CDR3aa: CSVARSYEQYF
CDR3nt: TGCAGCGTTGCACGGTCCTACGAGCAGTACTTC
d_gene: .
v_gene: TRBV29-1
j_gene: TRBJ2-7
abundance: .

CDR3aa: CASSLDRHSYEQYF
CDR3nt: TGTGCCAGCAGCTTAGATCGTCACAGCTACGAGCAGTACTTC
d_gene: .
v_gene: TRBV11-2
j_gene: TRBJ2-7
abundance: .

CDR3aa: CASSLQGNYGYTF
CDR3nt: TGTGCCAGCAGCCTACAGGGAAACTATGGCTACACCTTC
d_gene: .
v_gene: TRBV28
j_gene: TRBJ1-2
abundance: .

CDR3aa: CASSPRGETQYF
CDR3nt: TGCGCCAGCAGCCCCCGTGGGGAGACCCAGTACTTC
d_gene: .
v_gene: TRBV5-1
j_gene: TRBJ2-5
abundance: few

CDR3aa: CAISGTGSGANVLTF
CDR3nt: TGTGCCATCAGTGGTACAGGGTCTGGGGCCAACGTCCTGACTTTC
d_gene: .
v_gene: TRBV10-3
j_gene: TRBJ2-6
abundance: .

CDR3aa: CASRPGQGHQPQHF
CDR3nt: TGTGCCAGCAGACCGGGACAGGGTCATCAGCCCCAGCATTTT
d_gene: TRBD1
v_gene: TRBV2
j_gene: TRBJ1-5
abundance: .

CDR3aa: CAWSGVLVGLAGETGELFF
CDR3nt: TGTGCCTGGAGTGGAGTCTTGGTGGGACTAGCGGGAGAGACCGGGGAGCTGTTTTTT
d_gene: TRBD2
v_gene: TRBV30
j_gene: TRBJ2-2
abundance: .

CDR3aa: CASSRGLAAYEQYF
CDR3nt: TGTGCCAGCAGCCGAGGACTAGCGGCCTACGAGCAGTACTTC
d_gene: TRBD2
v_gene: TRBV7-9
j_gene: TRBJ2-7
abundance: few

CDR3aa: CASSSQTGISNQPQHF
CDR3nt: TGTGCCAGCAGTTCCCAGACAGGGATAAGCAATCAGCCCCAGCATTTT
d_gene: TRBD1
v_gene: TRBV6-5
j_gene: TRBJ1-5
abundance: once